Shown below are 14 T cell receptor beta chains from a single sample sequenced in a study of technical replicates of blood from a handful of donors. Repertoires were generated with immunoSEQ multiplex PCR, while TCRdb's copy carries only in-frame clones and drops some. The data hold around 76,000 clones, with about 89% observed a single time. Sequenced material: T cells isolated from PBMCs. The source of these receptors is a human donor in good health.

This chain joins TRBV11-2 and TRBJ2-5, with 7 positions matching TRBD2. Trimming took 1 base from V and 5 from J; bases not matched to a gene: 4. Germline CDR1 reads SGHAT; CDR2 reads FQNNGV. The CDR3 totals 14 residues. CDR3 protein: CASSLGRGEETQYF. In DNA form, the CDR3 reads TGTGCCAGCAGCTTAGGACGGGGGGAGGAGACCCAGTACTTC.

This clone was seen a single time. This chain uses TRBV6-5 with TRBJ2-2; 7 bases align to TRBD2. Germline values: CDR1 MNHEY, CDR2 SVGAGI. This CDR3 has 15 amino acids. V shed 6 bases, J shed 3 bases, and the junction held 7 bases outside the gene matches. In DNA form, the CDR3 reads TGTGCCAGCAGGAACCGGGAGGAGCACACCGGGGAGCTGTTTTTT. This gives the protein CASRNREEHTGELFF.

In DNA, the CDR3 is TGTGCCAGCAGCCCCCCTGGGGCGTACAATGAGCAGTTCTTC. Translating gives CASSPPGAYNEQFF. The rearrangement links TRBV14 to TRBJ2-1; maybe TRBD1 (5 bases). The CDR3 is 14 amino acids. Trimming removed 4 bases at V and 4 bases at J, with 11 bases between. Germline V gene sequence: CDR1 SGHDN, CDR2 FVKESK. The full variable domain, rest sourced from reference TRBV14 and TRBJ2-1, is EAGVTQFPSHSVIEKGQTVTLRCDPISGHDNLYWYRRVMGKEIKFLLHFVKESKQDESGMPNNRFLAERTGGTYSTLKVQPAELEDSGVYFCASSPPGAYNEQFFGPGTRLTVL.

The CDR3 sequence is CASSDSPHVETQYF. The CDR3, as DNA: TGTGCCAGCAGTGATAGTCCCCATGTGGAGACCCAGTACTTC. This chain uses TRBV2 with TRBJ2-5, with D uncertain. The CDR3 loop spans 14 amino acids. CDR1 is SNHLY, CDR2 FYNNEI, per germline. V lost 3 bases to trimming and J lost 5 bases, with 13 bases between them.

CDR3 sequence: CASSGQSNQPQHF. The CDR3 region has the DNA TGCGCCAGCAGCGGACAGAGCAATCAGCCCCAGCATTTT. J is TRBJ1-5 and V is TRBV10-2; TRBD1 is a possible D gene (6 bases). The germline V gene has CDR1 WSHSY and CDR2 SAAADI. The CDR3 runs 13 residues. Deletions cut 6 bases from V and 1 base from J, with 7 bases between.

This chain links TRBV15 with TRBJ2-1; D is possibly TRBD2 (5 bases). The CDR3 extends over 15 amino acids. CDR1 is LNHNV and CDR2 is YYDKDF in the germline V gene (reference sequence). The V end was cut by 0 bases, the J end by 3 bases, with 9 bases between. The CDR3 is CATSREASFYNEQFF. The CDR3 nucleotides read TGTGCCACCAGCAGAGAGGCTAGCTTCTACAATGAGCAGTTCTTC.

The V and J genes are TRBV29-1 and TRBJ1-5; unclear D gene. Germline CDR1 reads SQVTM; CDR2 reads ANQGSEA. This CDR3 comprises 16 residues. V lost 7 bases and J 0 bases, leaving 19 bases between the germline ends. Written as DNA, the CDR3 is TGCAGCGGAAAAGGCCCTGACAAGCATAGCAATCAGCCCCAGCATTTT. This encodes CSGKGPDKHSNQPQHF. The complete variable domain, with remaining parts taken from reference TRBV29-1 and TRBJ1-5, reads SAVISQKPSRDICQRGTSLTIQCQVDSQVTMMFWYRQQPGQSLTLIATANQGSEATYESGFVIDKFPISRPNLTFSTLTVSNMSPEDSSIYLCSGKGPDKHSNQPQHFGDGTRLSIL.

CDR3 sequence reads: CASSLGGPREGSNEQFF. In DNA, the CDR3 is TGTGCCAGCAGCTTAGGCGGTCCGCGGGAGGGCTCCAATGAGCAGTTCTTC. The V and J genes are TRBV11-3 and TRBJ2-1; 9 bases are shared with TRBD2. Germline lookup yields CDR1 SGHNT and CDR2 YENEEA. The CDR3 length is 17 residues. The V and J ends lost 1 base and 6 bases, in that order; junction bases with no gene match: 10.

The DNA for the CDR3 is TGTGCCAGTAGTTTCAGGACTAGCGGTAGCACAGATACGCAGTATTTT. Translated: CASSFRTSGSTDTQYF. This chain connects TRBV19 to TRBJ2-3; 10 bases are a match to TRBD2. The CDR3 length is 16 residues. Germline V CDR1 and CDR2: LNHDA, SQIVND (reference sequence). The junction had 5 bases not matched to a gene; V was cut back by 5 bases and J by 0 bases.

A note on this clone: At one of its ends the junction is not consistent with the germline gene, which may arise from a read error. Different DNA sequences within this sample yield the same CDR3. The V call is TRBV7-3, the J call TRBJ1-6, with 7 bases that match TRBD1. The CDR3 consists of 15 residues. CDR1 is SGHTA and CDR2 is FQGTGA in the germline V gene. The CDR3 loop is CASSQTGSSDSPLHF. CDR3 nucleotides: TGTGCCAGCAGCCAGACAGGGTCTTCGGATTCACCCCTTCACTTT.

J is TRBJ1-5 and V is TRBV19; possibly TRBD1 for D (6 bases). The germline V and J ends were trimmed by 7 bases and 2 bases, with 21 bases remaining between them. CDR1 LNHDA and CDR2 SQIVND come from the germline V gene (reference sequence). This CDR3 has 17 amino acids. CDR3 bases: TGTGCCAGTAAGGGGTGGGCAGGGGAGGGAGGCAATCAGCCCCAGCATTTT. This sequence encodes CASKGWAGEGGNQPQHF.

The chain couples TRBV5-4 to TRBJ1-1, with TRBD1 identical over 9 bases. The J segment lost 1 base and the V segment lost 3 bases, leaving 1 base of the junction unmatched. Germline V lookup: CDR1 SGHNT, CDR2 YYREEE (reference sequence). CDR3 size: 14 residues. The CDR3 nucleotides are TGTGCCAGCAGCTCGGGACAGGGGAACACTGAAGCTTTCTTT. It specifies CASSSGQGNTEAFF.

The chain has TRBV27 and TRBJ2-3; D is undetermined. In germline, CDR1 is MNHEY, CDR2 SMNVEV (reference sequence). The CDR3 covers 15 residues. Trimming pared 4 bases from V and 2 bases from J, leaving 13 bases between. CDR3 sequence (DNA): TGTGCCAGCAGTTCCCCGTACGAGCCCACAGATACGCAGTATTTT. It encodes CASSSPYEPTDTQYF.

V is TRBV4-2 and J is TRBJ2-7; 7 bases match TRBD1. J gave up 4 bases and V 0 bases, and 6 bases lay outside the gene matches. This CDR3 spans 15 amino acids. Germline V gene lookup returns CDR1 LGHNA and CDR2 YNFKEQ. Written as DNA, the CDR3 is TGTGCCAGCAGCCAAGAACGGGACAGAACTTACGAGCAGTACTTC. Protein product: CASSQERDRTYEQYF.